The following is a TCR beta chain sequence with its context. CDR1 is SEHNR, CDR2 FQNEAQ, per germline (reference sequence). V was pared by 1 base and J by 2 bases, with 9 bases between. The CDR3 extends over 14 amino acids. Libraries were prepared by immunoSEQ multiplex PCR; TCRdb keeps only in-frame clonotypes and omits some of them. The table has roughly 250,000 clones, approximately 87% seen once. These data come from a study of blood T cell repertoires in COVID-19. Study details: Collection of acute and convalescent COVID-19 samples took place in the United States, Italy and Spain. From T cells, B-cell-depleted T cells, or PBMCs came the material, which was cDNA or gDNA.

This chain connects TRBV7-9 to TRBJ2-7; no reliable D call. The receptor was derived from a woman in her twenties or thirties with COVID-19, enrolled during active disease. The source material was peripheral blood. The CDR3 coding sequence is TGTGCCAGCAGCTTAGTGGTAGAAGCCTACGAGCAGTACTTC. Translated: CASSLVVEAYEQYF.